The 27 T cell receptor beta chains given below trace back to one sample, sequenced in a study of T cell responses to AZD1222 COVID-19 vaccine. The assay was immunoSEQ multiplex PCR, and TCRdb's table has in-frame clones only and misses some. Counted here are approximately 110,000 clones, more than 80% occurring once; the ten biggest clones make up 3.5% to 4.5%. The starting material was peripheral blood, obtained 28 days after the second AZD1222 dose. The receptors shown here come from an adult who received the AZD1222 COVID-19 vaccine.

The chain recombines TRBV6-5 with TRBJ1-3; D unresolved. Germline CDR1 MNHEY, CDR2 SVGAGI. The CDR3 contains 15 residues. V lost 2 bases to trimming and J lost 4 bases, with 12 bases between them. Here the CDR3 reads CASSYNGLSGNTIYF. CDR3 sequence (DNA): TGTGCCAGCAGTTACAATGGTTTGTCCGGAAACACCATATATTTT.

Note on this clone: Other DNA sequences in the same sample also yield this CDR3. The chain joins TRBV6-2 or TRBV6-3 to TRBJ2-5; D may correspond to TRBD1 or TRBD2 (5 bases each). CDR1 and CDR2 (germline): MNHEY, SVGEGT. Trimming pared 4 bases from V and 5 bases from J, leaving 11 bases between. The length of the CDR3 is 13 residues. CDR3 DNA sequence: TGTGCCAGCAGTTCAGGGTGGGGGGAGACCCAGTACTTC. Its protein is CASSSGWGETQYF.

In this sample, this clone turned up a few times. The chain joins TRBV28 to TRBJ1-5; no clear D gene. This CDR3 is built from 12 residues. Germline V gene sequence: CDR1 MDHEN, CDR2 SYDVKM. Trimming took off 6 bases at V and 13 bases at J, with 16 bases between the two ends. For the CDR3, the DNA is TGTGCCAGCAGAACTCTCGGTGTGCTGCAGCATTTT. Translating it yields CASRTLGVLQHF.

The gene calls are TRBV5-1 and TRBJ2-1; D gene unclear. The CDR3 contains 15 residues. V lost 2 bases and J 0 bases, leaving 9 bases between the germline ends. Germline V lookup: CDR1 SGHRS, CDR2 YFSETQ. The CDR3 protein is CASSFQGGSYNEQFF. CDR3 in DNA: TGCGCCAGCAGCTTTCAAGGTGGCTCCTACAATGAGCAGTTCTTC.

This clone was picked up one time. The V gene is TRBV6-5, the J gene TRBJ1-2; no firm D call. The CDR3 sequence is 15 residues long. The V end lost 6 bases, the J end lost 4 bases, and 18 bases lay between the germline ends. The germline V gene has CDR1 MNHEY and CDR2 SVGAGI. CDR3 DNA: TGTGCCAGCAGCCCCCCGCGGCCACCCGCCTATGGCTACACCTTC. It encodes CASSPPRPPAYGYTF.

This chain connects TRBV3-1 (or the pseudogene TRBV3-2) to TRBJ1-4; the D is unclear. V gave up 1 base and J gave up 0 bases, with 9 bases separating them. Germline CDR1 LGHDT, CDR2 YNNKEL (reference sequence). The CDR3 is 16 amino acids. CDR3 nucleotide sequence: TGTGCCAGCAGCCAAGGCAGACGGCCAACTAATGAAAAACTGTTTTTT. This encodes CASSQGRRPTNEKLFF.

V and J are TRBV6-4 and TRBJ2-2; D is unclear. V was clipped by 5 bases and J by 8 bases, with 15 bases between them. From germline, CDR1 is MRHNA and CDR2 SNTAGT. The CDR3 length is 14 residues. The CDR3 coding sequence is TGTGCCAGCAGTCGCGATGCGCCCGCTGGGGAGCTGTTTTTT. Protein sequence: CASSRDAPAGELFF.

This chain joins TRBV5-1 and TRBJ1-1, with a weak D call TRBD1 (5 bases). Germline CDR1 SGHRS, CDR2 YFSETQ. Trimming removed 4 bases at V and 0 bases at J, with 13 bases between. The CDR3 sequence is 15 residues long. CDR3 coding DNA: TGCGCCAGCAGCGGGTCCGGGACCGTGAACACTGAAGCTTTCTTT. It codes for CASSGSGTVNTEAFF. Full variable domain (rest looked up from reference TRBV5-1 and TRBJ1-1): KAGVTQTPRYLIKTRGQQVTLSCSPISGHRSVSWYQQTPGQGLQFLFEYFSETQRNKGNFPGRFSGRQFSNSRSEMNVSTLELGDSALYLCASSGSGTVNTEAFFGQGTRLTVV.

The chain carries TRBV6-2 or TRBV6-3 and TRBJ1-6; perhaps TRBD1 as D (6 bases). CDR3 size: 16 residues. V gave up 2 bases and J gave up 0 bases, with 8 bases separating them. Germline CDR1 and CDR2: MNHEY and SVGEGT. CDR3: CASSYGGGSYNSPLHF. CDR3 nucleotides: TGTGCCAGCAGTTACGGAGGGGGCTCCTATAATTCACCCCTCCACTTT.

The CDR3 reads CASTPARGAKDTQYF. Here the CDR3 DNA reads TGTGCCAGTACCCCGGCCCGAGGGGCCAAAGATACGCAGTATTTT. V and J are TRBV19 and TRBJ2-3; possibly TRBD1 or TRBD2 for D (5 bases each). The CDR3 spans 15 residues. CDR1 is LNHDA, CDR2 SQIVND, per germline (reference sequence). Trimming removed 7 bases at V and 5 bases at J, with 19 bases between.

This chain uses TRBV2 with TRBJ2-3, with 9 bases aligning to TRBD1. Germline V CDR1 and CDR2: SNHLY, FYNNEI. The CDR3 covers 15 residues. V was clipped by 4 bases and J by 3 bases; unmatched bases: 5. In DNA form, the CDR3 reads TGTGCCAGCAGTGCCCGACAGGGGGGGACAGATACGCAGTATTTT. Protein: CASSARQGGTDTQYF.

V usage is TRBV10-3 and J usage is TRBJ2-7; TRBD1 matches 8 bases. CDR1 and CDR2 from the germline V gene are ENHRY and SYGVKD. The CDR3 is made up of 13 amino acids. The junction had 3 bases not matched to a gene; V was cut back by 5 bases and J by 3 bases. The CDR3 reads CAISPTGDYEQYF. The DNA of the CDR3 is TGTGCCATCAGTCCGACAGGGGACTACGAGCAGTACTTC.

This clone was counted a single time. The rearrangement uses TRBV5-6 and TRBJ1-2; no firm D call. Between the trimmed V and J ends, which lost 1 base and 0 bases, there was a span of 10 bases. From germline, CDR1 is SGHDT and CDR2 YYEEEE. The CDR3 contains 15 residues. The CDR3 region has the DNA TGTGCCAGCAGCTTGAGAGACCGAGCTAACTATGGCTACACCTTC. Translation: CASSLRDRANYGYTF.

The rearrangement joins TRBV5-4 to TRBJ2-7, with D possibly matching TRBD1 (6 bases). CDR3 length: 15 residues. The V gene lost 0 bases and the J gene lost 0 bases, with 10 bases spanning the gap. Germline V CDR1 and CDR2: SGHNT, YYREEE (reference sequence). The CDR3 loop is CASSLGTESSYEQYF. In nucleotides, the CDR3 is TGTGCCAGCAGCTTGGGGACAGAGAGCTCCTACGAGCAGTACTTC.

With respect to this clone: The junction and the germline gene differ at one end; a read error may be behind it. This chain links TRBV9 with TRBJ1-3, with a possible D match to TRBD1 (6 bases). Germline-derived CDR1 and CDR2 are SGDLS and YYNGEE. This CDR3 spans 13 amino acids. CDR3 in DNA: TGTGCCGGCAGCGTACAGGGCCATGGCACCATATATTTT. Translation: CAGSVQGHGTIYF.

The chain is built from TRBV6-6 and TRBJ2-5, with TRBD1 identical over 9 bases. This CDR3 region has 14 residues. With V trimmed by 4 bases and J by 5 bases, 5 bases remained unmatched. From germline, CDR1 is MNHNY and CDR2 SVGAGI (reference sequence). The CDR3 region has the DNA TGTGCCAGCAGTTCACGGGACAGGGAGGAGACCCAGTACTTC. Translating it yields CASSSRDREETQYF.

V gene TRBV7-3 combines with J gene TRBJ1-1; D is possibly TRBD1 (6 bases). The V gene's germline CDR1 is SGHTA and CDR2 FQGTGA. This CDR3 comprises 12 residues. Deletions cut 8 bases from V and 1 base from J, with 8 bases between. Here the CDR3 reads CASGGRNTEAFF. The CDR3 DNA sequence: TGTGCCAGCGGGGGCAGGAACACTGAAGCTTTCTTT.

This chain joins TRBV10-3 and TRBJ2-1; either TRBD1 or TRBD2 may fit D (5 bases each). Trimming cost V 7 bases and J 6 bases, with 16 bases left between them. Germline-derived CDR1 and CDR2 are ENHRY and SYGVKD. The CDR3 spans 14 residues. CDR3 loop: CAIKDLDRANEQFF. The DNA for the CDR3 is TGTGCCATCAAGGACTTAGACAGAGCCAATGAGCAGTTCTTC.

The chain joins TRBV5-4 to TRBJ2-5; a possible D gene is TRBD1 (6 bases). The CDR3 totals 13 residues. In germline, CDR1 is SGHNT, CDR2 YYREEE (reference sequence). The germline V and J ends were trimmed by 4 bases and 2 bases, with 9 bases remaining between them. The DNA for the CDR3 is TGTGCCAGCAGCGGACAGTATCAAGAGACCCAGTACTTC. It encodes CASSGQYQETQYF.

CDR3 bases: TGTGCCAGCAGCGCGGCTTGGACAGCTGCTAACTATGGCTACACCTTC. It is translated as CASSAAWTAANYGYTF. The rearrangement uses TRBV5-5 and TRBJ1-2; D is perhaps TRBD1 (6 bases). The CDR3 has 16 residues. V shed 4 bases and J shed 0 bases, with 16 bases lying between them. The germline V gene encodes CDR1 SGHKS and CDR2 YYEKEE (reference sequence).

The table lists this clone with a few counts. The chain uses TRBV4-2 and TRBJ1-4, with D tentatively TRBD1 (5 bases). In germline, CDR1 is LGHNA, CDR2 YNFKEQ. This CDR3 spans 14 amino acids. Trimming removed 1 base from V and 7 bases from J, with 10 bases in between. In DNA, the CDR3 is TGTGCCAGCAGCCAAGGAGGGGAAGGTGAAAAACTGTTTTTT. Encoded protein: CASSQGGEGEKLFF.

This clone was found a few times. The V call is TRBV5-1, the J call TRBJ2-2, with D unresolved. The CDR3 is made up of 14 amino acids. Trimming left V 4 bases short and J 4 bases short, with 11 bases between. Germline CDR1 and CDR2: SGHRS and YFSETQ. In nucleotides, the CDR3 is TGCGCCAGCAGCCAAACTCCCTCCACCGGGGAGCTGTTTTTT. Protein: CASSQTPSTGELFF. The complete variable domain, with remaining parts taken from reference TRBV5-1 and TRBJ2-2, reads KAGVTQTPRYLIKTRGQQVTLSCSPISGHRSVSWYQQTPGQGLQFLFEYFSETQRNKGNFPGRFSGRQFSNSRSEMNVSTLELGDSALYLCASSQTPSTGELFFGEGSRLTVL.

The CDR3 loop reads CASSLLGELFF. DNA for the CDR3: TGTGCCAGCAGTTTATTAGGGGAGCTGTTTTTT. This sequence joins TRBV12-3 or TRBV12-4 and TRBJ2-2; no reliable D call. V lost 2 bases to trimming and J lost 8 bases, with 3 bases between them. This CDR3 is 11 amino acids long.

The V and J genes are TRBV25-1 and TRBJ2-5, with 9 bases aligning to TRBD1. The CDR3 sequence is 18 residues long. With V trimmed by 3 bases and J by 5 bases, 16 bases remained unmatched. Germline CDR1 reads MGHDK; CDR2 reads SYGVNS. CDR3 DNA sequence: TGTGCCAGCAGTGAGTCATTTGGACAGGGGCGGTTTAGGGAGACCCAGTACTTC. It translates to CASSESFGQGRFRETQYF.

This clone appeared once. V gene TRBV4-1 combines with J gene TRBJ2-7, with a weak D call TRBD2 (5 bases). CDR3 length: 14 amino acids. Looked up from germline, CDR1 is MGHRA and CDR2 is YSYEKL. With 4 bases removed from V and 6 bases from J, the gap between germline ends came to 16 bases. The CDR3 nucleotides read TGCGCCAGCAGCCCACGAGAACTAGTTTCCGAGCAGTACTTC. Protein: CASSPRELVSEQYF.

The rearrangement links TRBV6-6 to TRBJ2-1, with D maybe TRBD1 (6 bases). Germline CDR1 MNHNY, CDR2 SVGAGI (reference sequence). This CDR3 is 14 amino acids long. V was trimmed by 11 bases and J by 2 bases, leaving 16 bases between them. CDR3 sequence reads: CAGQTGSTYNEQFF. The CDR3 DNA follows: TGTGCCGGACAAACAGGGAGCACCTACAATGAGCAGTTCTTC.

The chain couples TRBV6-1 to TRBJ2-7; 8 bases agree with TRBD1. The CDR3 runs to 19 residues. CDR1 MNHNS and CDR2 SASEGT come from the germline V gene. Trimming cost V 2 bases and J 2 bases; bases outside gene matches: 17. CDR3 residues: CASSERVDRGLLRPYEQYF. CDR3 bases: TGTGCCAGCAGTGAACGGGTCGACAGGGGACTTCTACGTCCCTACGAGCAGTACTTC.